The table lists the clone carrying this T cell receptor (beta chain) with a few counts. As yet, its antigen is unknown. In TCRdb, the reads were re-called with MiXCR into one record per CDR3 protein. The sample contains approximately 81,000 distinct CDR3 sequences, more than 20% of which appear only once. This record belongs to a study of T cell repertoires in cytomegalovirus infection. Turning to the study itself: Alongside well-studied HLA-B-restricted CMV epitopes, recently identified HLA-C-restricted CMV epitopes were also used. Public TCR beta signatures were indicative of both CMV infection and a matching HLA type.

Broader study findings: Based on cumulative public TCR beta family frequency, carriers of CMV plus the relevant HLA were identified. Dominating the ex vivo response were TCR beta clonotypes that were CMV-specific and HLA-C-restricted.

The CDR3 length is 14 residues. V lost 9 bases, J lost 5 bases, and 20 bases lay in between. The germline V gene encodes CDR1 SGHKS and CDR2 YYEKEE (reference sequence). This chain links TRBV5-5 with TRBJ1-1; D possibly corresponds to TRBD1 (5 bases). This TCR was recovered from a human donor in good health (CMV status not recorded). Some clones in this sample may be carry-over from other donors' samples. The source material was CD8+ T cells from cultured PBMCs, sampled from culture after CMV antigen stimulation. Here the CDR3 DNA reads TGTGCCACCAACTTGGGGGGACGGGAGACTGAAGCTTTCTTT. It codes for CATNLGGRETEAFF.